A selection of T cell receptor beta chains follows, all from one sample in a study of T cell changes during pregnancy in multiple sclerosis. Generated by immunoSEQ multiplex PCR, the TCRdb table keeps only in-frame clones and is missing some. Here the sample spans tens of thousands of clones, around 94% being singletons. The sample in question was CD4+ T cells from peripheral blood mononuclear cells, obtained before pregnancy. All receptors derive from a female donor with multiple sclerosis, enrolled in a pregnancy study. CDR3s include the opening cysteine and the closing phenylalanine or tryptophan. The order of the fields is J gene, V gene, CDR3 protein.

J gene: TRBJ2-3
V gene: TRBV14
CDR3 protein: CASSSRGRGTDTQYF

J gene: TRBJ1-1
V gene: TRBV7-2
CDR3 protein: CASSLTENTEAFF

J gene: TRBJ2-3
V gene: TRBV7-3
CDR3 protein: CASSTERESDTQYF

J gene: TRBJ2-1
V gene: TRBV11-3
CDR3 protein: CASSPPWTDNEQFF

J gene: TRBJ2-6
V gene: TRBV19
CDR3 protein: CASSIATPSHGANVLTF

J gene: TRBJ2-7
V gene: TRBV6-1
CDR3 protein: CASSPAGVGNEQYF

J gene: TRBJ2-7
V gene: TRBV1
CDR3 protein: CDTKREWNYEQYF

J gene: TRBJ1-2
V gene: TRBV27
CDR3 protein: CASSLHQGYGYTF

J gene: TRBJ1-2
V gene: TRBV7-9
CDR3 protein: CASSPNLGQGYGYTF

J gene: TRBJ1-5
V gene: TRBV6-1
CDR3 protein: CASSEFDRAGNQPQHF